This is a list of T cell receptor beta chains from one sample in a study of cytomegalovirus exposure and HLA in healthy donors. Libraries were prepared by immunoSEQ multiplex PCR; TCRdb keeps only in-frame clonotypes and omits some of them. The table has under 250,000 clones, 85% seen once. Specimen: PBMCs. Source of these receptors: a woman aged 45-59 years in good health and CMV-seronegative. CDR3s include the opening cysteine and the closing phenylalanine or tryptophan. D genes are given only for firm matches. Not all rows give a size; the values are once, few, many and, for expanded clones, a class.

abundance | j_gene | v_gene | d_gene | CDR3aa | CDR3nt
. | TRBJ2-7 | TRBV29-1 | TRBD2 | CSVEWASGRYEQYF | TGCAGCGTTGAATGGGCTAGCGGGAGATACGAGCAGTACTTC
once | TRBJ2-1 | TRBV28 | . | CASRIGGEQFF | TGTGCCAGCAGAATTGGAGGTGAGCAGTTCTTC
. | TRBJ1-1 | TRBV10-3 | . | CAISDGQPEAFF | TGTGCCATCAGTGATGGACAACCTGAAGCTTTCTTT
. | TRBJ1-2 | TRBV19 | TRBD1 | CASSTRTGNGYTF | TGTGCCAGTAGTACCCGGACAGGGAACGGCTACACCTTC
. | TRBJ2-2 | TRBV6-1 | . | CAGKGDIAGGELFF | TGTGCGGGGAAGGGGGATATAGCGGGCGGGGAGCTGTTTTTT
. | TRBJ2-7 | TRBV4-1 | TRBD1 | CASSPGGEQYF | TGCGCCAGCAGCCCAGGGGGCGAGCAGTACTTC
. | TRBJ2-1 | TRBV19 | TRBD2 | CASSFPAWAGGPQEQFF | TGTGCCAGTAGTTTTCCCGCCTGGGCGGGAGGACCCCAGGAGCAGTTCTTC
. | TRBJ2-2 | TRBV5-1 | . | CASRTLQGHRGDGELFF | TGCGCCAGCAGAACTTTGCAGGGACACCGAGGGGACGGGGAGCTGTTTTTT
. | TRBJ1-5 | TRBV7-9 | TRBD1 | CASSLAGTAINQPQHF | TGTGCCAGCAGCCTCGCCGGGACAGCCATCAATCAGCCCCAGCATTTT
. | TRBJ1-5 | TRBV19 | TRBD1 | CASSRDRGAQPQHF | TGTGCCAGTAGCCGCGACAGGGGGGCTCAGCCCCAGCATTTT
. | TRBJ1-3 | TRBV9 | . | CASSSRTYGNTIYF | TGTGCCAGCAGCTCTAGAACCTACGGAAACACCATATATTTT
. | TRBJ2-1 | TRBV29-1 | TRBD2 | CSVEGTSGSSYNEQFF | TGCAGCGTTGAAGGGACTAGCGGGAGCTCCTACAATGAGCAGTTCTTC